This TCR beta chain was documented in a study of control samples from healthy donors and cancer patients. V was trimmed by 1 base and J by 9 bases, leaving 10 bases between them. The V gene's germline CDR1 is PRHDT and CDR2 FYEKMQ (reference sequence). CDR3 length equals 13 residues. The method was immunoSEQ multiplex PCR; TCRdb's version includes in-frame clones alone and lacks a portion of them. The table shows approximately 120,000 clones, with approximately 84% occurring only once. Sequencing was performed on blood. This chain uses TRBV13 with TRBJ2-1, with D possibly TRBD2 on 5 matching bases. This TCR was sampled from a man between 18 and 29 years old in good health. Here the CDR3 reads CASSLALRGEQFF. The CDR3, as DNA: TGTGCCAGCAGCTTAGCTCTTCGGGGTGAGCAGTTCTTC.